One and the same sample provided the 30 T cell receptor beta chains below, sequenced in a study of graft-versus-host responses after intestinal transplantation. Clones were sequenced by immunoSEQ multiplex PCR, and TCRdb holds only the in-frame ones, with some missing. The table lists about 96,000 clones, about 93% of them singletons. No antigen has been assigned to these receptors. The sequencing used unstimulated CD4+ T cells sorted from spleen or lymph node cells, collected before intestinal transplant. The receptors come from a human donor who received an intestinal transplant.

This chain's CDR3 is CASSLGGTSGNTIYF. The CDR3 coding sequence is TGTGCCAGCAGCTTAGGAGGTACCTCTGGAAACACCATATATTTT. The chain joins TRBV7-9 to TRBJ1-3, with no clear D. This CDR3 is built from 15 residues. The germline CDR1 and CDR2 sequences are SEHNR and FQNEAQ (reference sequence). V gave up 1 base and J gave up 0 bases, with 7 bases separating them.

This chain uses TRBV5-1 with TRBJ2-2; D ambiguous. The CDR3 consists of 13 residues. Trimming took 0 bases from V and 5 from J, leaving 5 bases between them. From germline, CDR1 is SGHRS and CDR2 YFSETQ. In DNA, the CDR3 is TGCGCCAGCAGCTTGGTAGTTACCGGGGAGCTGTTTTTT. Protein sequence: CASSLVVTGELFF.

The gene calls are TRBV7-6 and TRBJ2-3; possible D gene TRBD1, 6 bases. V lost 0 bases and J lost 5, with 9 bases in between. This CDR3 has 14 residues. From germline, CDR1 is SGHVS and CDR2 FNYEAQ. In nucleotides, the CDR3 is TGTGCCAGCAGCTTAGCCCAGGGGCAAGATACGCAGTATTTT. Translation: CASSLAQGQDTQYF.

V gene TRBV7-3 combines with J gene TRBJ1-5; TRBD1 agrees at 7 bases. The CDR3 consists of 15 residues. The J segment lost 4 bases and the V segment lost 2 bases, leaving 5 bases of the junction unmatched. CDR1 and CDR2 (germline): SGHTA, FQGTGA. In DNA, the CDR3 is TGTGCCAGCAGCTTAGCGGGACAGCCAAATCAGCCCCAGCATTTT. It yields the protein CASSLAGQPNQPQHF.

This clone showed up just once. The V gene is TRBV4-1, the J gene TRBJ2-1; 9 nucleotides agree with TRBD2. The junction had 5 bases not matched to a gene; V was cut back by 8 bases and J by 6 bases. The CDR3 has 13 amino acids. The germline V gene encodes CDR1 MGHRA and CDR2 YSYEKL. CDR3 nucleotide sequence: TGCGCCAGCCGGAATAGCGGGGGCAATGAGCAGTTCTTC. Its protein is CASRNSGGNEQFF.

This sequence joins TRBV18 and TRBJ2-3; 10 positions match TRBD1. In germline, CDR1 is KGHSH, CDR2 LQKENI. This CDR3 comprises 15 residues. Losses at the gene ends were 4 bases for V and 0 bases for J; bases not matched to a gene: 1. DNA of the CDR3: TGTGCCAGCTCACGGGACAGGGGTAGCACAGATACGCAGTATTTT. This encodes CASSRDRGSTDTQYF.

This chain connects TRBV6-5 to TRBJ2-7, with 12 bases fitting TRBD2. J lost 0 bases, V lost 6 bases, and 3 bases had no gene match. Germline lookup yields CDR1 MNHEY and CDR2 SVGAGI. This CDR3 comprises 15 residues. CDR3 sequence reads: CASRPGLAGSYEQYF. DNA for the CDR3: TGTGCCAGCAGGCCGGGACTAGCGGGCTCCTACGAGCAGTACTTC.

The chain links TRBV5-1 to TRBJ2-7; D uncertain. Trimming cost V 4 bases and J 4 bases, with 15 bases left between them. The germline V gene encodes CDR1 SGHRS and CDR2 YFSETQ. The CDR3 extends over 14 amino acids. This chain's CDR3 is CASSATRKVYEQYF. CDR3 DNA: TGCGCCAGCAGCGCAACCAGGAAGGTGTACGAGCAGTACTTC. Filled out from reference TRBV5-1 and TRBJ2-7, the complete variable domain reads KAGVTQTPRYLIKTRGQQVTLSCSPISGHRSVSWYQQTPGQGLQFLFEYFSETQRNKGNFPGRFSGRQFSNSRSEMNVSTLELGDSALYLCASSATRKVYEQYFGPGTRLTVT.

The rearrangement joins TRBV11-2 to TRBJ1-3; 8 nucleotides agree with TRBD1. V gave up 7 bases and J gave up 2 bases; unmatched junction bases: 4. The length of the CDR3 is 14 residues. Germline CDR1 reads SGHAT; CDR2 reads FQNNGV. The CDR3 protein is CASTVTGAGNTIYF. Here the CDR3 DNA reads TGTGCCAGCACCGTGACAGGGGCTGGAAACACCATATATTTT.

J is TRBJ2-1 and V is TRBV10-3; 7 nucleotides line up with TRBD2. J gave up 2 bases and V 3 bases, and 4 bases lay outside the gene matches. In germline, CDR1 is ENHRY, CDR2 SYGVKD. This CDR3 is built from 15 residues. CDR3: CAISDQAGTYNEQFF. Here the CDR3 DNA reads TGTGCCATCAGTGATCAAGCGGGGACCTACAATGAGCAGTTCTTC.

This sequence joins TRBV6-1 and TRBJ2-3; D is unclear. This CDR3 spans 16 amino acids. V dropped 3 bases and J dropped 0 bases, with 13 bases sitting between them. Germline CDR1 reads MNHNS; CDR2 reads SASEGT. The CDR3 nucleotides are TGTGCCAGCAGTGAGGTCATGGCCGCTAGCACAGATACGCAGTATTTT. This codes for CASSEVMAASTDTQYF.

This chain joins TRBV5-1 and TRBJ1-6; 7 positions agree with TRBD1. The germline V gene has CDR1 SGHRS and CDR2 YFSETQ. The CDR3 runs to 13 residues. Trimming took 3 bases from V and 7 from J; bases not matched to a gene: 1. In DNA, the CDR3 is TGCGCCAGCAGCTCAGGGGGGAATTCACCCCTCCACTTT. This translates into CASSSGGNSPLHF.

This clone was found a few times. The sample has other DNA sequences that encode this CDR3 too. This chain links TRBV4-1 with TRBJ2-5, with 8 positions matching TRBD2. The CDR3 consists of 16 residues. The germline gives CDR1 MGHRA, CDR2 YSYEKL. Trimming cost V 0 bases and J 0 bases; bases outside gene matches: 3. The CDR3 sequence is CASSQDRGGNQETQYF. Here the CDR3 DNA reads TGCGCCAGCAGCCAAGATCGGGGGGGGAACCAAGAGACCCAGTACTTC.

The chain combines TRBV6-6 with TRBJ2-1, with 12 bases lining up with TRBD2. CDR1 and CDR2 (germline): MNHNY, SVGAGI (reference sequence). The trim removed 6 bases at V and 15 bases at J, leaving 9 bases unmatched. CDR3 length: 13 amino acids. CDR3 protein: CASSQRLAGVVFF. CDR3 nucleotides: TGTGCCAGCAGCCAACGACTAGCGGGAGTGGTGTTCTTC.

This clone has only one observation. The CDR3 DNA follows: TGTGCCAGCAGTCAGGCCCACTACGAGCAGTACTTC. This codes for CASSQAHYEQYF. The chain employs TRBV28 and TRBJ2-7; D gene unclear. Germline CDR1 and CDR2: MDHEN and SYDVKM. The CDR3 extends over 12 amino acids. Trimming left V 5 bases short and J 3 bases short, with 8 bases between.

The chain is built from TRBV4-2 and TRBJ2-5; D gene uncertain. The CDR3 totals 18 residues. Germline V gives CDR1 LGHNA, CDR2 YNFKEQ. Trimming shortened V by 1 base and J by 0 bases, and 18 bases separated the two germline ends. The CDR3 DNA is TGTGCCAGCAGCCAAGGGTCTCAGTCGAGGATCTACCAAGAGACCCAGTACTTC. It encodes CASSQGSQSRIYQETQYF.

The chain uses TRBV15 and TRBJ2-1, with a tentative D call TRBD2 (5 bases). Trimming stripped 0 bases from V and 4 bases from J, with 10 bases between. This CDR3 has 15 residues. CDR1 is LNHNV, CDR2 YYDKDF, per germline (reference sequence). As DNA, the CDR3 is TGTGCCACCAGCAGAGAGTCCGGGGATTACAATGAGCAGTTCTTC. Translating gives CATSRESGDYNEQFF.

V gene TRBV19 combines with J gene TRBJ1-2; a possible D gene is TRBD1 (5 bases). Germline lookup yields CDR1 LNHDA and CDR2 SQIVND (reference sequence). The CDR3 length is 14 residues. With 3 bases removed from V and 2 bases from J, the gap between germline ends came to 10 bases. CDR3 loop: CASSIDRINYGYTF. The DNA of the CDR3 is TGTGCCAGTAGTATTGACAGAATCAACTATGGCTACACCTTC.

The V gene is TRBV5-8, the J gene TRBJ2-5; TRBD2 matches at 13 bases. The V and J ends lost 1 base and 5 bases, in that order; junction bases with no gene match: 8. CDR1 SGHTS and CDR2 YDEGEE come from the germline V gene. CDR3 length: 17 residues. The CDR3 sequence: CASSLPIGTSGMETQYF. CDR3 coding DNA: TGTGCCAGCAGCTTGCCCATCGGGACTAGCGGGATGGAGACCCAGTACTTC. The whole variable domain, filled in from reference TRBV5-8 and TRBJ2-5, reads EAGVTQSPTHLIKTRGQQATLRCSPISGHTSVYWYQQALGLGLQFLLWYDEGEERNRGNFPPRFSGRQFPNYSSELNVNALELEDSALYLCASSLPIGTSGMETQYFGPGTRLLVL.

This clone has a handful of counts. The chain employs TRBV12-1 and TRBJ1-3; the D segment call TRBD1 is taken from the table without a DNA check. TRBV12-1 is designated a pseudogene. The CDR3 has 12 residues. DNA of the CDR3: TGTGCCAGCAGCCCCCAGGCAAACACCATATATTTT. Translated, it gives CASSPQANTIYF.

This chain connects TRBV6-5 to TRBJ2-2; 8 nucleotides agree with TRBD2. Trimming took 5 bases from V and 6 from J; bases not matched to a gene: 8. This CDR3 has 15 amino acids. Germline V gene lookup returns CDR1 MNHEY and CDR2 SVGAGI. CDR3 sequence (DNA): TGTGCCAGCAGTCGGGGAGGACTAGCATCCGGGGAGCTGTTTTTT. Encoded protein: CASSRGGLASGELFF.

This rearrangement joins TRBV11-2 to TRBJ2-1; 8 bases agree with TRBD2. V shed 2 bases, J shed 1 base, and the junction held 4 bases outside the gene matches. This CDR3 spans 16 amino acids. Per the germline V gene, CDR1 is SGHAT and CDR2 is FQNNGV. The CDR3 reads CASSLFSGDSYNEQFF. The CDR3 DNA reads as TGTGCCAGCAGCTTATTTAGCGGGGATTCCTACAATGAGCAGTTCTTC.

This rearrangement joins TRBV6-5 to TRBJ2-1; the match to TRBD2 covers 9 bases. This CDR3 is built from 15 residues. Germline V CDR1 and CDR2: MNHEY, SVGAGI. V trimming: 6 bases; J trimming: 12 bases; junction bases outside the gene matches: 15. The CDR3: CASRDSGTSRAGQFF. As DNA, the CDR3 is TGTGCCAGCAGGGACTCCGGGACTAGCCGTGCGGGGCAGTTCTTC.

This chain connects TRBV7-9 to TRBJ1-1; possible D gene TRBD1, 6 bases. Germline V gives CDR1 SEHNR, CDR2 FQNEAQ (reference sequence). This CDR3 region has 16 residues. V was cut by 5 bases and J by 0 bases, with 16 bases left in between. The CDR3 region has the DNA TGTGCCAGCAGCCCCGTAGGACAGAGGATGAACACTGAAGCTTTCTTT. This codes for CASSPVGQRMNTEAFF.

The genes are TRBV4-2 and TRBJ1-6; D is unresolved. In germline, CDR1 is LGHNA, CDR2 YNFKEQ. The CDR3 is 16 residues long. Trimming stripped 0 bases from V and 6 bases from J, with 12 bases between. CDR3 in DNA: TGTGCCAGCAGCCAAGATCTGAGCGCGCGTAATTCACCCCTCCACTTT. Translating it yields CASSQDLSARNSPLHF.

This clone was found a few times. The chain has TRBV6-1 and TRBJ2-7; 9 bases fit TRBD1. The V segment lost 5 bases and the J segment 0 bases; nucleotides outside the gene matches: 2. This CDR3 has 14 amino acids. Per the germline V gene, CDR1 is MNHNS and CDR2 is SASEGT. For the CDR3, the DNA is TGTGCCAGCAGTACGGGACAGGGCTCCTACGAGCAGTACTTC. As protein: CASSTGQGSYEQYF.

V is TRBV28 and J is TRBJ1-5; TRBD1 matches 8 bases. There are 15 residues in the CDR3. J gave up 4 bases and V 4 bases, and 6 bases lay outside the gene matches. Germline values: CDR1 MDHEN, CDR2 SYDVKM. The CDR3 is CASSSNRGTNQPQHF. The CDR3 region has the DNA TGTGCCAGCAGTTCCAACAGGGGGACGAATCAGCCCCAGCATTTT.

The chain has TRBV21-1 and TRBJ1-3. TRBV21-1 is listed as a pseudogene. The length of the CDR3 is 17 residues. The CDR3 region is CASSVSLLQHARNTIYF. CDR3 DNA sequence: TGTGCCAGCAGTGTGTCTCTACTACAACACGCACGAAACACCATATATTTT.

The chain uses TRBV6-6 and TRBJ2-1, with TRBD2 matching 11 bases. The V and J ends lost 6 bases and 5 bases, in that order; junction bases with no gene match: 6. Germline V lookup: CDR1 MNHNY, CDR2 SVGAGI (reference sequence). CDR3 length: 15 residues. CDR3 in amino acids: CASRDSGRENNEQFF. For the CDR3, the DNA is TGTGCCAGCAGGGATAGCGGGAGGGAGAACAATGAGCAGTTCTTC.

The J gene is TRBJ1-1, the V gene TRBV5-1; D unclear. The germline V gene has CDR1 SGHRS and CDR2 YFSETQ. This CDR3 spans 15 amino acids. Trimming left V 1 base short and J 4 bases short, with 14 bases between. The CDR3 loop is CASSLTPGQVTEAFF. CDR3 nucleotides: TGCGCCAGCAGCTTGACACCAGGCCAAGTCACTGAAGCTTTCTTT.